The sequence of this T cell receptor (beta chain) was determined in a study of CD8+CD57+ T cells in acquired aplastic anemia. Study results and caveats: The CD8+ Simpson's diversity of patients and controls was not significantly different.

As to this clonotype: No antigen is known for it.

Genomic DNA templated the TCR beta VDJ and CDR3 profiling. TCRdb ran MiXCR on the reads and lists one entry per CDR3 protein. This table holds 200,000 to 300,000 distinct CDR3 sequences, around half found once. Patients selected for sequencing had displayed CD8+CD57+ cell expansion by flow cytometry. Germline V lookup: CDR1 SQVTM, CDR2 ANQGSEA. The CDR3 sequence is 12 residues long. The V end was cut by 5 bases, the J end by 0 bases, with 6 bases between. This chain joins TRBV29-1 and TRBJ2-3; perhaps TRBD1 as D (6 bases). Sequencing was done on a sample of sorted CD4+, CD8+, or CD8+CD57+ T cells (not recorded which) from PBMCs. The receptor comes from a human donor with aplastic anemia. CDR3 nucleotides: TGCAGCGTTAGGGGGAGCACAGATACGCAGTATTTT. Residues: CSVRGSTDTQYF.